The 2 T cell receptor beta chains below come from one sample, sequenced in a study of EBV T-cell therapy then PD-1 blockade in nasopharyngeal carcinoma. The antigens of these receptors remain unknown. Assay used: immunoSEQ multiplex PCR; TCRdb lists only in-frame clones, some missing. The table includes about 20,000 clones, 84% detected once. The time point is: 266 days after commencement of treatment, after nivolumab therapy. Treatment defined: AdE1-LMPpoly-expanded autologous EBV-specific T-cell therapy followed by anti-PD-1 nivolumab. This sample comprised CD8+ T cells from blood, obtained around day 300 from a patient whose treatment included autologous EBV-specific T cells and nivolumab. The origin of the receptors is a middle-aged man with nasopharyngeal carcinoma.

In nucleotides, the CDR3 is TGTGCCAGCAGCCCAGACCCCCCTGGAGGGGCCAACGTCCTGACTTTC. This gives the protein CASSPDPPGGANVLTF. This chain uses TRBV3-1 (or the pseudogene TRBV3-2) with TRBJ2-6; D unclear. The germline V and J ends were trimmed by 4 bases and 4 bases, with 14 bases remaining between them. CDR1 is LGHDT, CDR2 YNNKEL, per germline (reference sequence). The CDR3 has 16 amino acids.

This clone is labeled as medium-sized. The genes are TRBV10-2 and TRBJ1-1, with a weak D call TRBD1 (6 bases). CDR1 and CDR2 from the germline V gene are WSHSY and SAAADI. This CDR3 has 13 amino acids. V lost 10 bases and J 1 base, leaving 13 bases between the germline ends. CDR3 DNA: TGCGCCACCCAACAGGGCCCGAACACTGAAGCTTTCTTT. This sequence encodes CATQQGPNTEAFF.